This T cell receptor beta chain is from a study of PD-1 blockade in classical Hodgkin lymphoma. Documented time point: cycle 4 day 1 (C4D1), after 6 weeks of nivolumab. Each patient's relapse followed autologous stem cell transplantation, and brentuximab vedotin exposure varied. Best outcomes ranged across complete response, partial response and progressive disease. The assay was immunoSEQ multiplex PCR, and TCRdb's table has in-frame clones only and misses some. The profile shows 19,000 or so clones, about 84% of them singletons. The V gene end was trimmed by 7 bases and the J gene end by 6 bases; junction bases not matched to a gene: 9. This CDR3 has 14 residues. The germline V gene has CDR1 LNHDA and CDR2 SQIVND (reference sequence). As for this clone: The target antigen is unknown.

General observations from the study: Relative to healthy donors, newly diagnosed patients reportedly had lower baseline TCR diversity, which was reported as lower still in relapsed/refractory patients.

This clonotype was sampled from a human donor with classical Hodgkin lymphoma. The rearrangement uses TRBV19 and TRBJ1-2; 9 bases fit TRBD1. The sequencing here drew on peripheral blood mononuclear cells (PBMCs), taken before the fourth cycle of nivolumab. The CDR3 loop reads CASKQGAGTNGYTF. CDR3 sequence (DNA): TGTGCCAGTAAACAGGGGGCCGGTACTAATGGCTACACCTTC.